This entry features one T cell receptor (beta chain) sequence. Its antigen is currently unknown. The sample comes from a study of graft-versus-host responses after intestinal transplantation. Study information: Each transplant was multivisceral, liver-intestinal, or isolated intestinal. Study results and caveats: GvH clones detected in recipient marrow included some appearing first in ileum or blood. Circulating GvH clone levels at their peak were associated with HvG declines (early post-transplant).

Clones were read by immunoSEQ multiplex PCR, and TCRdb kept only the in-frame ones, dropping some. The repertoire holds approximately 82,000 clones, with roughly 91% as singletons. This CDR3 has 13 residues. The germline gives CDR1 SNHLY, CDR2 FYNNEI. V lost 7 bases, J lost 0 bases, and 2 bases stayed unmatched. The specimen comprised unstimulated CD4+ T cells sorted from spleen or lymph node cells, sampled before intestinal transplant. The V call is TRBV2, the J call TRBJ1-2; 7 bases are a match to TRBD1. The source is a human donor who received an intestinal transplant. The CDR3 is CASMGTANYGYTF. The CDR3 DNA reads TGTGCCAGCATGGGGACAGCTAACTATGGCTACACCTTC.